Below are 19 T cell receptor beta chains sequenced from a single sample in a study of T cells after yellow fever vaccination. MiXCR, applied by TCRdb to the 5' RACE reads, yields one record per CDR3 protein. The sample has some 400,000 distinct CDR3 sequences, around 19% seen once. Source: PBMCs, taken before the yellow fever booster vaccination. The origin of the receptors is a man between 18 and 35 years old who received the YFV17D yellow fever vaccine.

The gene calls are TRBV7-9 and TRBJ2-1; 10 bases align to TRBD2. Germline CDR1 reads SEHNR; CDR2 reads FQNEAQ (reference sequence). Losses at the gene ends were 2 bases for V and 6 bases for J; bases not matched to a gene: 4. This CDR3 region has 15 residues. The CDR3 DNA follows: TGTGCCAGCAGCTTATTTAGCGGGGGGACCAATGAGCAGTTCTTC. This translates into CASSLFSGGTNEQFF.

The V and J genes are TRBV2 and TRBJ2-7; D is unresolved. Germline CDR1 is SNHLY and CDR2 is FYNNEI. V lost 0 bases, J lost 3 bases, and 3 bases lay in between. The CDR3 is 12 residues long. CDR3 sequence: CASSEAGYEQYF. Here the CDR3 DNA reads TGTGCCAGCAGTGAAGCAGGCTACGAGCAGTACTTC.

This clonotype was found a few times. V usage is TRBV28 and J usage is TRBJ2-3; D perhaps matches TRBD2 (6 bases). The CDR3 spans 15 residues. Germline loops: CDR1 MDHEN, CDR2 SYDVKM. Deletions cut 7 bases from V and 1 base from J, with 15 bases between. The CDR3: CASTGGGVGTDTQYF. The CDR3 nucleotides are TGTGCCAGCACCGGGGGAGGCGTCGGCACAGATACGCAGTATTTT.

This clonotype was detected only a few times. The chain couples TRBV9 to TRBJ2-3, with D possibly TRBD1 on 5 matching bases. The ends were cut back, 0 bases at V and 6 bases at J, with 14 bases in the middle. Germline V gene lookup returns CDR1 SGDLS and CDR2 YYNGEE. This CDR3 has 15 amino acids. The CDR3 spells CASSVDQGSLDTQYF. CDR3 in DNA: TGTGCCAGCAGCGTAGATCAGGGAAGTCTCGATACGCAGTATTTT.

This rearrangement joins TRBV4-2 to TRBJ1-2, with D hard to call. Per the germline V gene, CDR1 is LGHNA and CDR2 is YNFKEQ. The CDR3 runs to 13 residues. Trimming pared 4 bases from V and 4 bases from J, leaving 10 bases between. CDR3 sequence reads: CASSLDGFYGYTF. Written as DNA, the CDR3 is TGTGCCAGCAGCCTCGACGGATTCTATGGCTACACCTTC.

This clonotype was seen many times. This chain links TRBV11-2 with TRBJ2-3; tentative D call: TRBD2 (6 bases). Germline CDR1 SGHAT, CDR2 FQNNGV. This CDR3 contains 15 residues. Trimming cost V 3 bases and J 0 bases, with 10 bases left between them. The CDR3, as DNA: TGTGCCAGCAGCTTTCCGGGACTCAGCACAGATACGCAGTATTTT. Its translation: CASSFPGLSTDTQYF.

V and J are TRBV4-2 and TRBJ2-5; 8 nucleotides line up with TRBD1. CDR3 size: 14 residues. Losses at the gene ends were 0 bases for V and 5 bases for J; bases not matched to a gene: 2. Germline CDR1 LGHNA, CDR2 YNFKEQ. This CDR3 reads CASSQDGDRETQYF. The CDR3 bases are TGTGCCAGCAGCCAAGATGGGGACAGGGAGACCCAGTACTTC.

This clonotype occurred a few times. The chain employs TRBV5-1 and TRBJ1-6; 7 bases are a match to TRBD1. CDR3 length: 14 amino acids. The ends lost 5 bases at V and 6 bases at J; junction bases unmatched: 5. Per the germline V gene, CDR1 is SGHRS and CDR2 is YFSETQ. In nucleotides, the CDR3 is TGCGCCAGCAGTACCGGGACAGTTAATTCACCCCTCCACTTT. The encoded protein is CASSTGTVNSPLHF.

This clonotype turned up a few times. This chain uses TRBV6-5 with TRBJ1-2; 7 positions match TRBD1. J lost 6 bases, V lost 7 bases, and 20 bases had no gene match. Germline V gene data show CDR1 as MNHEY and CDR2 as SVGAGI. This CDR3 spans 17 amino acids. CDR3 in amino acids: CASTKERGQNPRHGYTF. The CDR3 region has the DNA TGTGCCAGCACTAAAGAAAGGGGGCAGAACCCTCGGCATGGCTACACCTTC.

V is TRBV11-1 and J is TRBJ2-2; no definite D call. Looked up from germline, CDR1 is SGHAT and CDR2 is FQDESV (reference sequence). There are 15 residues in the CDR3. Trimming stripped 3 bases from V and 0 bases from J, with 8 bases between. CDR3 sequence: CASSFSLANTGELFF. CDR3 bases: TGTGCCAGCAGCTTCTCCCTAGCGAACACCGGGGAGCTGTTTTTT.

This clonotype appeared a single time. The V call is TRBV28, the J call TRBJ2-5; D might be TRBD2 (6 bases). Germline loops: CDR1 MDHEN, CDR2 SYDVKM. The germline V and J ends were trimmed by 3 bases and 2 bases, with 19 bases remaining between them. This CDR3 spans 17 amino acids. CDR3 in DNA: TGTGCCAGCAGTTTTCTCACTGGGGACGGGGGACAAGAGACCCAGTACTTC. Its protein product is CASSFLTGDGGQETQYF.

This clonotype came up a few times. The chain carries TRBV7-2 and TRBJ1-1, with a tentative D call TRBD1 (6 bases). CDR3 length: 15 residues. CDR1 and CDR2 (germline): SGHTA, FQGNSA. V was shortened by 2 bases and J by 3 bases, with 13 bases between the two germline ends. The DNA for the CDR3 is TGTGCCAGCAGCTTAAACGCAGGGGCGGACACTGAAGCTTTCTTT. This translates into CASSLNAGADTEAFF.

The chain employs TRBV12-3 or TRBV12-4 and TRBJ1-3, with unresolved D. Trimming removed 7 bases at V and 1 base at J, with 5 bases between. The CDR3 runs 12 residues. The CDR3 reads CASTFSGNTIYF. The CDR3 nucleotides read TGTGCCAGCACATTTTCTGGAAACACCATATATTTT.

This clonotype was observed a handful of times. The J gene is TRBJ2-1, the V gene TRBV7-2; D unclear. Germline V gene sequence: CDR1 SGHTA, CDR2 FQGNSA. Trimming removed 5 bases at V and 0 bases at J, with 8 bases between. The CDR3 has 14 residues. The CDR3 DNA reads as TGTGCCAGCAGCCCACCGAGCTCCTACAATGAGCAGTTCTTC. Translating gives CASSPPSSYNEQFF.

V is TRBV4-3 and J is TRBJ2-5; 8 bases match TRBD2. V dropped 2 bases and J dropped 5; count of bases not matched to a gene: 4. The germline gives CDR1 LGHNA, CDR2 YSLEER. The CDR3 has 14 residues. The DNA for the CDR3 is TGCGCCAGCAGCCAATTAGCGGGGAAGGAGACCCAGTACTTC. It yields the protein CASSQLAGKETQYF.

The chain employs TRBV6-6 and TRBJ2-3; D perhaps matches TRBD1 (6 bases). The ends were cut back, 5 bases at V and 2 bases at J, with 17 bases in the middle. Germline CDR1 is MNHNY and CDR2 is SVGAGI (reference sequence). This CDR3 region has 16 residues. CDR3 amino acids: CASSGLGGGITDTQYF. Here the CDR3 DNA reads TGTGCCAGCAGTGGCCTAGGGGGTGGGATCACAGATACGCAGTATTTT.

There are a few counts of this clonotype. The chain recombines TRBV20-1 with TRBJ1-1, with 7 bases identical to TRBD1. The CDR3 is 13 amino acids. CDR1 is DFQATT and CDR2 is SNEGSKA in the germline V gene (reference sequence). V dropped 3 bases and J dropped 4; count of bases not matched to a gene: 5. The CDR3 spells CSARANRGTEAFF. The CDR3 DNA reads as TGCAGTGCTAGGGCGAACAGGGGCACTGAAGCTTTCTTT.

This clonotype was counted a few times. CDR3 protein: CASSQEGGIGGYTF. DNA of the CDR3: TGTGCCAGCAGCCAAGAAGGGGGGATCGGTGGCTACACCTTC. The rearrangement uses TRBV4-2 and TRBJ1-2, with D maybe TRBD1 (6 bases). Germline values: CDR1 LGHNA, CDR2 YNFKEQ. This CDR3 has 14 residues. V was cut by 0 bases and J by 7 bases, with 12 bases left in between.

The chain joins TRBV7-2 to TRBJ2-4; D gene unclear. The germline V gene has CDR1 SGHTA and CDR2 FQGNSA. V lost 1 base to trimming and J lost 1 base, with 11 bases between them. The CDR3 is made up of 16 amino acids. CDR3 sequence: CASSLDRESAKNIQYF. CDR3 sequence (DNA): TGTGCCAGCAGCTTAGATAGGGAATCGGCCAAAAACATTCAGTACTTC.